This T cell receptor beta chain was sequenced in a study of vaccination and CD4 T cells after COVID-19. Regarding this clonotype: What it binds is unknown.

Specified treatment: roughly 11-day PBMC culture with coronavirus spike peptide pools or control peptides (ViraFEST assay). One should note that the unexposed donor's CD4+ T cells were collected before the COVID-19 pandemic (2011-2018). The authors cultured about 2.2 million PBMCs per well with about 10 IU/ml IL-2 and about 10 ug/ml peptide pools. The assay that was used to sequence DNA from cultured CD4+ T cells was the Oncomine TCR Beta short-read assay. MiXCR was run by TCRdb on the PCR reads, yielding one entry per CDR3 protein. The sample lists thousands of distinct CDR3 sequences, about 50% occurring once. The receptor's source is a human donor in good health. The sequenced material came from CD4+ T cells from blood, cultured in vitro.

CDR3 sequence (DNA): TGCAGTGCTAGAGATACCCTATATGGTCAGCCCCAGCATTTT. Its translation is CSARDTLYGQPQHF. The V call is TRBV20-1, the J call TRBJ1-5; no firm D call. Germline V lookup: CDR1 DFQATT, CDR2 SNEGSKA (reference sequence). CDR3 length: 14 residues. V was pared by 0 bases and J by 6 bases, with 12 bases between.